The 30 T cell receptor beta chains presented below share a single source sample, sequenced in a study of blood T cell repertoires in COVID-19. Method: immunoSEQ multiplex PCR; TCRdb's copy keeps in-frame clones and lacks some. The sample yields 250,000 to 350,000 clones, around 89% seen once. Sequencing was performed on peripheral blood. The receptors were sampled from a woman aged 60-75 years with acute or convalescent COVID-19.

V usage is TRBV27 and J usage is TRBJ1-4, with 8 bases that match TRBD1. This CDR3 is built from 14 residues. J was trimmed by 6 bases and V by 4 bases; bases with no gene match: 4. Germline V gene lookup returns CDR1 MNHEY and CDR2 SMNVEV (reference sequence). CDR3 sequence (DNA): TGTGCCAGCAGTTCACGACAGGGGTATGAAAAACTGTTTTTT. The encoded protein is CASSSRQGYEKLFF.

The chain couples TRBV4-3 to TRBJ1-1, with D unresolved. Trimming took off 3 bases at V and 7 bases at J, with 15 bases between the two ends. The CDR3 totals 14 residues. CDR1 is LGHNA and CDR2 is YSLEER in the germline V gene. CDR3 in amino acids: CASSQDPEPSEAFF. The CDR3 bases are TGCGCCAGCAGCCAGGATCCGGAGCCAAGTGAAGCTTTCTTT.

The chain has TRBV6-5 and TRBJ1-2; TRBD1 matches 12 bases. CDR1 MNHEY and CDR2 SVGAGI come from the germline V gene. V shed 4 bases, J shed 5 bases, and the junction held 5 bases outside the gene matches. The CDR3 consists of 15 residues. The CDR3 is CASSWDRGPQYGYTF. The CDR3 DNA follows: TGTGCCAGCAGTTGGGACAGGGGGCCCCAATATGGCTACACCTTC.

This chain uses TRBV9 with TRBJ2-7; TRBD2 matches 13 bases. With V trimmed by 3 bases and J by 3 bases, 3 bases remained unmatched. CDR1 is SGDLS and CDR2 is YYNGEE in the germline V gene. The CDR3 consists of 15 residues. CDR3 bases: TGTGCCAGCAGCGAACTAGCGGGAGGGTTCTACGAGCAGTACTTC. Protein product: CASSELAGGFYEQYF.

J is TRBJ1-5 and V is TRBV9; TRBD1 matches at 8 bases. The junction had 2 bases not matched to a gene; V was cut back by 4 bases and J by 2 bases. CDR1 is SGDLS, CDR2 YYNGEE, per germline. The CDR3 totals 14 residues. The DNA for the CDR3 is TGTGCCAGCAGCCAGGGACAGGGCAATCAGCCCCAGCATTTT. The encoded protein is CASSQGQGNQPQHF.

This chain uses TRBV27 with TRBJ1-6, with TRBD1 matching over 11 bases. J gave up 6 bases and V 5 bases, and 6 bases lay outside the gene matches. The CDR3 consists of 16 residues. Germline V gene data show CDR1 as MNHEY and CDR2 as SMNVEV (reference sequence). CDR3 coding DNA: TGTGCCAGCAGTCCTGGGACAGGGGGAAGTAATTCACCCCTCCACTTT. Its translation: CASSPGTGGSNSPLHF.

The chain couples TRBV5-1 to TRBJ1-5, with 7 nucleotides matching TRBD1. Trimming took 4 bases from V and 0 from J; bases not matched to a gene: 7. Germline values: CDR1 SGHRS, CDR2 YFSETQ. The CDR3 loop spans 16 amino acids. The CDR3 DNA sequence: TGCGCCAGCAGCCCCGGGACAGTCCTTAGCAATCAGCCCCAGCATTTT. Its protein product is CASSPGTVLSNQPQHF.

V usage is TRBV7-9 and J usage is TRBJ1-2; 8 bases agree with TRBD1. CDR3 length: 15 residues. V was clipped by 5 bases and J by 2 bases; unmatched bases: 7. Germline CDR1 and CDR2: SEHNR and FQNEAQ (reference sequence). The CDR3 here is CASSQGTGANYGYTF. CDR3 coding DNA: TGTGCCAGCAGCCAAGGGACAGGAGCCAACTATGGCTACACCTTC. The entire variable domain, with the rest obtained from reference TRBV7-9 and TRBJ1-2, is as follows: DTGVSQNPRHKITKRGQNVTFRCDPISEHNRLYWYRQTLGQGPEFLTYFQNEAQLEKSRLLSDRFSAERPKGSFSTLEIQRTEQGDSAMYLCASSQGTGANYGYTFGSGTRLTVV.

The chain employs TRBV6-1 and TRBJ1-5; 9 bases align to TRBD1. The CDR3 consists of 15 residues. With V trimmed by 5 bases and J by 7 bases, 9 bases remained unmatched. Germline CDR1 MNHNS, CDR2 SASEGT. The CDR3 DNA reads as TGTGCCAGCAGTTCCGGCGGGACAGGGAGGCAGCCCCAGCATTTT. This translates into CASSSGGTGRQPQHF.

This rearrangement joins TRBV6-5 to TRBJ2-1; TRBD1 agrees at 9 bases. Germline CDR1 MNHEY, CDR2 SVGAGI. Unmatched junction bases numbered 5, after V lost 8 bases and J lost 6 bases. The CDR3 is 13 residues long. CDR3 nucleotides: TGTGCCAGCGGCTCGGACAGGGGCAATGAGCAGTTCTTC. It translates to CASGSDRGNEQFF.

The rearrangement uses TRBV5-1 and TRBJ2-5; TRBD1 might be the D (6 bases). The CDR3 covers 12 residues. Germline CDR1 and CDR2: SGHRS and YFSETQ. V dropped 6 bases and J dropped 3 bases, with 9 bases sitting between them. The CDR3 spells CASNREEETQYF. DNA of the CDR3: TGCGCCAGCAACAGGGAAGAAGAGACCCAGTACTTC.

This clone was found once. The rearrangement links TRBV6-2 or TRBV6-3 to TRBJ2-7; 14 bases align to TRBD2. The CDR3 sequence is 15 residues long. Germline V gene lookup returns CDR1 MNHEY and CDR2 SVGEGT. V was clipped by 2 bases and J by 6 bases; unmatched bases: 3. As DNA, the CDR3 is TGTGCCAGCAGTTACACCGGGACTAGCGGGGGCGAGCAGTACTTC. Its translation: CASSYTGTSGGEQYF.

J is TRBJ2-5 and V is TRBV11-1, with a weak D call TRBD1 (6 bases). V shed 5 bases and J shed 5 bases, with 12 bases lying between them. CDR1 is SGHAT, CDR2 FQDESV, per germline (reference sequence). CDR3 size: 13 residues. CDR3 sequence (DNA): TGTGCCAGCAGCATGGGACACGGGGAGACCCAGTACTTC. Residues: CASSMGHGETQYF.

This rearrangement joins TRBV5-1 to TRBJ2-3; D is possibly TRBD1 (5 bases). This CDR3 has 12 amino acids. Trimming took off 4 bases at V and 5 bases at J, with 8 bases between the two ends. Germline V CDR1 and CDR2: SGHRS, YFSETQ. In nucleotides, the CDR3 is TGCGCCAGCAGCGGGGCTGGAGATACGCAGTATTTT. It yields the protein CASSGAGDTQYF.

The chain carries TRBV6-5 and TRBJ1-1; D possibly corresponds to TRBD1 (5 bases). Trimming cost V 11 bases and J 1 base, with 14 bases left between them. Germline loops: CDR1 MNHEY, CDR2 SVGAGI. This CDR3 comprises 13 residues. The CDR3 loop is CACLLTENTEAFF. CDR3 sequence (DNA): TGTGCCTGTCTCTTGACAGAGAACACTGAAGCTTTCTTT.

The V gene is TRBV19, the J gene TRBJ2-3; 14 nucleotides align to TRBD2. The CDR3 sequence is 17 residues long. V dropped 5 bases and J dropped 5; count of bases not matched to a gene: 9. In germline, CDR1 is LNHDA, CDR2 SQIVND (reference sequence). The CDR3 nucleotides read TGTGCCAGTAGTTCCCCGACTAGCGGGGGGGCAAAAGATACGCAGTATTTT. Translation gives CASSSPTSGGAKDTQYF.

This clone was detected only a few times. This rearrangement joins TRBV11-3 to TRBJ2-2; D gene unclear. CDR3 length: 12 residues. Between the trimmed V and J ends, which lost 1 base and 5 bases, there was a span of 2 bases. Germline values: CDR1 SGHNT, CDR2 YENEEA. The CDR3 region is CASSLATGELFF. Here the CDR3 DNA reads TGTGCCAGCAGCTTAGCAACCGGGGAGCTGTTTTTT.

The J gene is TRBJ1-2, the V gene TRBV28; D is uncertain. This CDR3 spans 13 amino acids. V lost 3 bases, J lost 2 bases, and 7 bases lay in between. Germline loops: CDR1 MDHEN, CDR2 SYDVKM. DNA of the CDR3: TGTGCCAGCAGTTTGCCGGGGAACTATGGCTACACCTTC. Protein: CASSLPGNYGYTF.

The CDR3 nucleotides read TGTGCCAGCAGTGACCCCCTTGGGGGTGTGACTAGCGGCTCCTACGAGCAGTACTTC. As protein: CASSDPLGGVTSGSYEQYF. The chain uses TRBV6-4 and TRBJ2-7; TRBD2 aligns across 9 bases. Germline assignment: CDR1 MRHNA and CDR2 SNTAGT. Trimming took 2 bases from V and 0 from J; bases not matched to a gene: 14. The CDR3 runs to 19 residues.

The chain couples TRBV6-5 to TRBJ1-1; D might be TRBD1 (5 bases). V was shortened by 2 bases and J by 12 bases, with 16 bases between the two germline ends. Germline V gene data show CDR1 as MNHEY and CDR2 as SVGAGI. This CDR3 contains 13 residues. In DNA form, the CDR3 reads TGTGCCAGCAGTTACAACCAGGGAAGGCAAACTTTCTTT. It translates to CASSYNQGRQTFF.

The chain has TRBV19 and TRBJ1-6; 8 bases map to TRBD1. The CDR3 spans 14 residues. From germline, CDR1 is LNHDA and CDR2 SQIVND (reference sequence). V shed 8 bases and J 7 bases; nucleotides not matched to a gene: 7. In DNA form, the CDR3 reads TGTGCCAGTCAAGGGACAGGTGGGAATTCACCCCTCCACTTT. Translating it yields CASQGTGGNSPLHF.

The genes are TRBV11-1 and TRBJ1-1; D gene ambiguous. Trimming stripped 3 bases from V and 1 base from J, with 6 bases between. There are 13 residues in the CDR3. Germline CDR1 SGHAT, CDR2 FQDESV (reference sequence). CDR3 nucleotides: TGTGCCAGCAGCTTGACGGGGAACACTGAAGCTTTCTTT. It is translated as CASSLTGNTEAFF. The variable domain in full, with the rest retrieved from reference TRBV11-1 and TRBJ1-1, is EAEVAQSPRYKITEKSQAVAFWCDPISGHATLYWYRQILGQGPELLVQFQDESVVDDSQLPKDRFSAERLKGVDSTLKIQPAELGDSAMYLCASSLTGNTEAFFGQGTRLTVV.

A single count supports this clone. The V call is TRBV9, the J call TRBJ1-1; TRBD1 matches at 7 bases. V lost 6 bases, J lost 3 bases, and 11 bases stayed unmatched. Germline CDR1 and CDR2: SGDLS and YYNGEE. This CDR3 spans 15 amino acids. The CDR3 loop is CASTRQGLAYTEAFF. In DNA, the CDR3 is TGTGCCAGCACCAGACAGGGTCTAGCTTACACTGAAGCTTTCTTT.

The chain couples TRBV24-1 to TRBJ1-1; D is uncertain. The CDR3 sequence is 15 residues long. The germline gives CDR1 KGHDR, CDR2 SFDVKD. V shed 5 bases and J shed 0 bases, with 12 bases lying between them. The CDR3 loop is CATSVTAVMNTEAFF. The CDR3 region has the DNA TGTGCCACCAGTGTCACAGCCGTGATGAACACTGAAGCTTTCTTT.

There are many counts of this clone. V and J are TRBV2 and TRBJ2-7; D call uncertain. V gave up 4 bases and J gave up 6 bases, with 19 bases separating them. The CDR3 loop spans 15 amino acids. The germline gives CDR1 SNHLY, CDR2 FYNNEI. CDR3 DNA sequence: TGTGCCAGCAGTGTCCCGGGTTCTAGGCTAGGCGAGCAGTACTTC. Its protein is CASSVPGSRLGEQYF.

The rearrangement links TRBV29-1 to TRBJ2-1; D gene unclear. The V and J ends lost 4 bases and 5 bases respectively, with 12 bases between them. The CDR3 contains 13 residues. Per the germline V gene, CDR1 is SQVTM and CDR2 is ANQGSEA. CDR3 region: CSVGDQVNNEQFF. The CDR3 region has the DNA TGCAGCGTTGGAGACCAGGTTAACAATGAGCAGTTCTTC.

The chain is built from TRBV5-4 and TRBJ2-7; 13 bases fit TRBD2. Trimming at V came to 4 bases and at J to 2 bases, leaving 3 bases not matched to a gene. The CDR3 length is 15 residues. The germline gives CDR1 SGHNT, CDR2 YYREEE (reference sequence). CDR3 loop: CASSALAGGPYEQYF. The CDR3 region has the DNA TGTGCCAGCAGCGCACTAGCGGGAGGGCCCTACGAGCAGTACTTC.

This clone appeared once. The chain has TRBV12-3 or TRBV12-4 and TRBJ2-4; 7 bases are shared with TRBD1. J was trimmed by 6 bases and V by 6 bases; bases with no gene match: 5. This CDR3 contains 13 residues. CDR3 loop: CASSPGQINIQYF. For the CDR3, the DNA is TGTGCCAGCAGCCCGGGACAGATAAACATTCAGTACTTC.

The chain combines TRBV28 with TRBJ1-5; 10 bases match TRBD1. The CDR3 contains 15 residues. Germline V CDR1 and CDR2: MDHEN, SYDVKM. Trimming cost V 7 bases and J 5 bases; bases outside gene matches: 8. Here the CDR3 DNA reads TGTGCCAGCAATAGCCCCGGACAGGGGGATCAGCCCCAGCATTTT. This codes for CASNSPGQGDQPQHF.

The chain uses TRBV15 and TRBJ1-5, with TRBD1 matching 7 bases. The CDR3 consists of 17 residues. With 0 bases clipped from V and 6 bases from J, the junction kept 11 bases outside the gene matches. Germline CDR1 LNHNV, CDR2 YYDKDF (reference sequence). The CDR3: CATSRDDRAGDRQPQHF. CDR3 in DNA: TGTGCCACCAGCAGAGATGACAGGGCGGGCGACCGTCAGCCCCAGCATTTT.